These 13 T cell receptor beta chains came from one sample sequenced in a study of shared clonotypes between healthy human individuals. Method: immunoSEQ multiplex PCR; TCRdb's copy keeps in-frame clones and lacks some. The sample yields millions of clones, roughly nine tenths seen once. Sequencing was performed on naive CD4+ T cells sorted from blood. Described subset: CD45RA+ positively selected. These receptors all come from a young man in good health.

The chain recombines TRBV9 with TRBJ2-1; 8 bases line up with TRBD2. In germline, CDR1 is SGDLS, CDR2 YYNGEE. J gave up 4 bases and V 0 bases, and 3 bases lay outside the gene matches. This CDR3 comprises 15 residues. The CDR3 here is CASSVEPSGYNEQFF. CDR3 DNA sequence: TGTGCCAGCAGCGTAGAGCCTAGCGGGTACAATGAGCAGTTCTTC.

V is TRBV10-3 and J is TRBJ2-1; D is perhaps TRBD1 or TRBD2 (5 bases each). The CDR3 is 13 residues long. V was cut by 7 bases and J by 8 bases, with 15 bases left in between. Per germline, CDR1 ENHRY and CDR2 SYGVKD. CDR3 in amino acids: CAITDGTGDEQFF. The CDR3 region has the DNA TGTGCCATCACCGACGGGACCGGGGATGAGCAGTTCTTC.

This clone appeared a single time. CDR3 DNA: TGTGCCAGTAGTATAGTTGAACCCCTTAGCAATCAGCCCCAGCATTTT. Its protein product is CASSIVEPLSNQPQHF. The rearrangement links TRBV19 to TRBJ1-5, with D unresolved. This CDR3 spans 16 amino acids. Germline-derived CDR1 and CDR2 are LNHDA and SQIVND (reference sequence). Trimming removed 1 base at V and 0 bases at J, with 10 bases between.

As for this clone: The same CDR3 also results from other DNA sequences found in this sample. The CDR3 spells CASSSQGYGYTF. For the CDR3, the DNA is TGTGCCAGCAGTTCGCAGGGTTACGGCTACACCTTC. The chain carries TRBV6-5 and TRBJ1-2, with a weak D call TRBD1 (5 bases). The CDR3 has 12 amino acids. Trimming took 4 bases from V and 8 from J, leaving 11 bases between them. CDR1 and CDR2 (germline): MNHEY, SVGAGI.

The rearrangement links TRBV18 to TRBJ2-2; 8 bases line up with TRBD1. The CDR3 extends over 14 amino acids. Germline V gene sequence: CDR1 KGHSH, CDR2 LQKENI. Trimming removed 3 bases from V and 7 bases from J; junction bases left unmatched: 4. The CDR3 protein is CASSPGQENGELFF. DNA for the CDR3: TGTGCCAGCTCACCGGGACAGGAGAACGGGGAGCTGTTTTTT. The full variable domain, completed using reference TRBV18 and TRBJ2-2, is NAGVMQNPRHLVRRRGQEARLRCSPMKGHSHVYWYRQLPEEGLKFMVYLQKENIIDESGMPKERFSAEFPKEGPSILRIQQVVRGDSAAYFCASSPGQENGELFFGEGSRLTVL.

Comment on this clone: This CDR3 is also generated by other DNA sequences in the sample. V gene TRBV2 combines with J gene TRBJ2-7, with D perhaps TRBD1 or TRBD2 (5 bases each). Germline V gene sequence: CDR1 SNHLY, CDR2 FYNNEI. V lost 8 bases and J lost 0, with 5 bases in between. This CDR3 is built from 11 residues. The CDR3 protein is CASGGSYEQYF. The CDR3 DNA sequence: TGTGCCAGCGGGGGCTCCTACGAGCAGTACTTC.

This chain joins TRBV11-2 and TRBJ1-4; TRBD1 might be the D (5 bases). Trimming shortened V by 6 bases and J by 2 bases, and 13 bases separated the two germline ends. Germline V lookup: CDR1 SGHAT, CDR2 FQNNGV. The CDR3 length is 15 residues. The CDR3 is CASSTSWGTNEKLFF. DNA of the CDR3: TGTGCCAGCAGTACGAGCTGGGGGACTAATGAAAAACTGTTTTTT.

The V and J genes are TRBV6-1 and TRBJ1-5, with a possible D match to TRBD1 (5 bases). The CDR3 has 14 amino acids. Between the trimmed V and J ends, which lost 1 base and 4 bases, there was a span of 8 bases. CDR1 and CDR2 from the germline V gene are MNHNS and SASEGT. The CDR3 spells CASSEGRQNQPQHF. The CDR3 DNA reads as TGTGCCAGCAGTGAAGGGCGACAGAATCAGCCCCAGCATTTT.

Of note for this clone: A junction end diverges from the germline sequence, so it may reflect a read error. The chain recombines TRBV7-2 with TRBJ1-5; D unresolved. The CDR3 spans 12 residues. Looked up from germline, CDR1 is SGHTA and CDR2 is FQGNSA. In DNA form, the CDR3 reads TGTGTCAGCAGCTGGGACAATCAGCCCCAGCATTTT. Residues: CVSSWDNQPQHF.

This chain joins TRBV28 and TRBJ2-5; 11 nucleotides align to TRBD1. J lost 0 bases, V lost 4 bases, and 4 bases had no gene match. CDR3 size: 16 residues. The V gene's germline CDR1 is MDHEN and CDR2 SYDVKM. CDR3 sequence reads: CASSWGTGGYQETQYF. The CDR3 DNA follows: TGTGCCAGCAGTTGGGGGACAGGGGGGTACCAAGAGACCCAGTACTTC.

This clone was seen once. The rearrangement uses TRBV5-4 and TRBJ1-1, with D unclear. The CDR3 totals 14 residues. The V and J ends lost 3 bases and 11 bases respectively, with 20 bases between them. CDR1 SGHNT and CDR2 YYREEE come from the germline V gene (reference sequence). The CDR3 sequence is CASSSRGEREAAFF. In DNA, the CDR3 is TGTGCCAGCAGCTCGCGCGGGGAGCGTGAAGCGGCTTTCTTT.

The gene calls are TRBV6-6 and TRBJ2-1, with D unclear. Germline-derived CDR1 and CDR2 are MNHNY and SVGAGI (reference sequence). The CDR3 is 14 amino acids. Trimming took off 4 bases at V and 2 bases at J, with 9 bases between the two ends. The CDR3, as DNA: TGTGCCAGCAGTTTGGACGGTGCCTACAATGAGCAGTTCTTC. Translating it yields CASSLDGAYNEQFF.

The chain recombines TRBV30 with TRBJ2-1; D unresolved. Between the trimmed V and J ends, which lost 0 bases and 9 bases, there was a span of 9 bases. The CDR3 contains 12 residues. Per germline, CDR1 GTSNPN and CDR2 SVGIG (reference sequence). Written as DNA, the CDR3 is TGTGCCTGGAGTGTAAACAGTGGTGAGCAGTTCTTC. Amino acid sequence: CAWSVNSGEQFF.